The clone carrying this T cell receptor (beta chain) showed up many times. These data come from a study of T cell repertoires in cytomegalovirus infection. TCRdb re-analysed the reads in MiXCR, keeping a single row per CDR3 protein. The profile covers around 290,000 distinct CDR3 sequences, with 25% appearing a single time and approximately 15% taken by the ten largest. CDR3 length equals 13 residues. The V and J ends lost 2 bases and 5 bases, in that order; junction bases with no gene match: 2. The germline V gene encodes CDR1 SGHTA and CDR2 FQGNSA. The sequenced material came from PBMCs. The TCR sequence derives from a human donor in good health (CMV status not recorded). Some clones in this sample may be carry-over from other donors' samples. The rearrangement joins TRBV7-2 to TRBJ2-7, with 8 positions matching TRBD1. The CDR3 nucleotides read TGTGCCAGCAGCTTAACAGGGGGAAACGAGCAGTACGTC. Translated: CASSLTGGNEQYV.